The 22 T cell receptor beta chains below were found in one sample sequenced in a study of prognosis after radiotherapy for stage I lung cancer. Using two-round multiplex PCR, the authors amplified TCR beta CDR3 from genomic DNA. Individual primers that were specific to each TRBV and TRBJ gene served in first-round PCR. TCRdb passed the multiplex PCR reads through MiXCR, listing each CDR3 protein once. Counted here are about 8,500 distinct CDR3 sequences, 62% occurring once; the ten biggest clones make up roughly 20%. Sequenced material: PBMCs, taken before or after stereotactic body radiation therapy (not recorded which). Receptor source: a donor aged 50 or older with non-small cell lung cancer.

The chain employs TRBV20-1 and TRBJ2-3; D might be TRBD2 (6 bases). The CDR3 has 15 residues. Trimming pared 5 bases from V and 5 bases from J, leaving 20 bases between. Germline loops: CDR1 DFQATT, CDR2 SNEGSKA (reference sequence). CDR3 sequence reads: CSAATVLVGGDTQYF. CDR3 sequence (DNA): TGCAGTGCTGCGACTGTTCTAGTGGGAGGAGATACGCAGTATTTT.

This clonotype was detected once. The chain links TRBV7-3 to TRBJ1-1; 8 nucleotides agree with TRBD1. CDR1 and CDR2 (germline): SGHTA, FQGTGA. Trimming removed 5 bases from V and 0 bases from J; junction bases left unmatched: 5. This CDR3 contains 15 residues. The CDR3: CASSARQGMNTEAFF. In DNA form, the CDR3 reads TGTGCCAGCAGCGCTCGACAGGGGATGAACACTGAAGCTTTCTTT.

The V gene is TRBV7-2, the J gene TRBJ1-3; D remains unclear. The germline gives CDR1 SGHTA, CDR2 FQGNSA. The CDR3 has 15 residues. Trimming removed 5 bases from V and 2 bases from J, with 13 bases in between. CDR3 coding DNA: TGTGCCAGCAGCCCCGGGCTTTTAGCTGGAAACACCATATATTTT. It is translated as CASSPGLLAGNTIYF.

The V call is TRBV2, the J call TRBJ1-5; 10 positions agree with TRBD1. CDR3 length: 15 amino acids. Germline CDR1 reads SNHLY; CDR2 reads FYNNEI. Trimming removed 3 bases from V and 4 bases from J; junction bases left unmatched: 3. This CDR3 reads CASSETGGANQPQHF. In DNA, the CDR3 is TGTGCCAGCAGTGAGACAGGGGGCGCGAATCAGCCCCAGCATTTT.

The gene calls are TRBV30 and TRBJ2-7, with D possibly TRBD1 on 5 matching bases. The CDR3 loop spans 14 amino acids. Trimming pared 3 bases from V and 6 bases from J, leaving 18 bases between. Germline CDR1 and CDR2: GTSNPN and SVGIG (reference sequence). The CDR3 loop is CAWRGQGYFAEQYF. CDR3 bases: TGTGCCTGGAGAGGTCAGGGTTACTTCGCCGAGCAGTACTTC. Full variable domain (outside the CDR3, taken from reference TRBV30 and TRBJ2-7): SQTIHQWPATLVQPVGSPLSLECTVEGTSNPNLYWYRQAAGRGLQLLFYSVGIGQISSEVPQNLSASRPQDRQFILSSKKLLLSDSGFYLCAWRGQGYFAEQYFGPGTRLTVT.

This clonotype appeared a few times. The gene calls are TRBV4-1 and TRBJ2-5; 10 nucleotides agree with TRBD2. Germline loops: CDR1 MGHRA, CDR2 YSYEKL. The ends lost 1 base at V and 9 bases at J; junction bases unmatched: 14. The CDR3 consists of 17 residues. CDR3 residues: CASSQGTSGAPREAQYF. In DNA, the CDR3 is TGCGCCAGCAGCCAAGGGACTAGCGGAGCCCCTCGGGAGGCCCAGTACTTC.

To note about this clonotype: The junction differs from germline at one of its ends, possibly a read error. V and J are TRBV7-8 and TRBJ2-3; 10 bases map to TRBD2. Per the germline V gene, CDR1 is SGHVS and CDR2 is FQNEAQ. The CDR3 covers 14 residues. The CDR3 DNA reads TGTGCCAACAGCTCGGGACTAGCGAGAGGTACGCAGTATTTT. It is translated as CANSSGLARGTQYF.

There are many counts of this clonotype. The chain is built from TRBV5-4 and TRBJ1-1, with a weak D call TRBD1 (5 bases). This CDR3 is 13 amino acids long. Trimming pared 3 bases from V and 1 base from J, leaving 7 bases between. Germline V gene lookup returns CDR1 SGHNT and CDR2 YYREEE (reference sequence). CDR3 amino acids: CASSSGQNTEAFF. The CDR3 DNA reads TGTGCCAGCAGCTCTGGACAGAACACTGAAGCTTTCTTT.

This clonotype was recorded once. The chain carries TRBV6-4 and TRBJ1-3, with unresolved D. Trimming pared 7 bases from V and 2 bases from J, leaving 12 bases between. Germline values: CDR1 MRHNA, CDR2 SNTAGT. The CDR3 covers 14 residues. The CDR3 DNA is TGTGCCAGCATGCCCCCCCTGGCTGGAAACACCATATATTTT. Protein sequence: CASMPPLAGNTIYF.

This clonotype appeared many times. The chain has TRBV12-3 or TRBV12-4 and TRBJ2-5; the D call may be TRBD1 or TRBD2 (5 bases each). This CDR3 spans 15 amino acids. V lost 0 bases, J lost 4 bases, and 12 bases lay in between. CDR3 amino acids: CASSLARGRLETQYF. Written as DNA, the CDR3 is TGTGCCAGCAGTTTAGCGAGGGGCCGTTTAGAGACCCAGTACTTC.

The CDR3 sequence: CASDLTDTQYF. The CDR3 bases are TGTGCCAGCGATCTCACAGATACGCAGTATTTT. The chain couples TRBV6-2 or TRBV6-3 to TRBJ2-3; no firm D call. From germline, CDR1 is MNHEY and CDR2 SVGEGT. Trimming left V 8 bases short and J 2 bases short, with 5 bases between. CDR3 size: 11 residues.

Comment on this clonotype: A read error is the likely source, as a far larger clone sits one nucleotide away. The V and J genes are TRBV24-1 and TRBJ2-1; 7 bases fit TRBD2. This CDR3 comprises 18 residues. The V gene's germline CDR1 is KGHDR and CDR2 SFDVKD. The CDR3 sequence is CASSRGPILPGGHNEQFF. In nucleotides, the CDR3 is TGTGCCAGCAGTCGGGGCCCCATTCTACCGGGAGGCCACAATGAGCAGTTCTTC.

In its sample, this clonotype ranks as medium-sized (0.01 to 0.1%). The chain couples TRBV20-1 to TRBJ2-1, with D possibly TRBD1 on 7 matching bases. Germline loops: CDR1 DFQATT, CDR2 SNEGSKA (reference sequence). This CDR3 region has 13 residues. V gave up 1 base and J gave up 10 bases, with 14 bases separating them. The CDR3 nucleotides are TGCAGTGCTAGAGCTATGACAGGGAGGGAGCAGTTCTTC. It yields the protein CSARAMTGREQFF.

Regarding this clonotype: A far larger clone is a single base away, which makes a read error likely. As DNA, the CDR3 is TGTGTCAGCAGCTCGACAGGGGGCGGAAACACCATATATTTT. Protein: CVSSSTGGGNTIYF. The V and J genes are TRBV11-2 and TRBJ1-3, with 10 bases lining up with TRBD1. Germline-derived CDR1 and CDR2 are SGHAT and FQNNGV. The CDR3 contains 14 residues.

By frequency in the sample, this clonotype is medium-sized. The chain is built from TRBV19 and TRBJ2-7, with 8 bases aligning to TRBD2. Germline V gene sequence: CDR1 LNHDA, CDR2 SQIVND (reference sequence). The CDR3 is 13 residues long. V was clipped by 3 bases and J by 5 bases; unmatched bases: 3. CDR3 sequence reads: CASSIQRENEQYF. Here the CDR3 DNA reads TGTGCCAGTAGTATTCAGCGGGAGAACGAGCAGTACTTC.

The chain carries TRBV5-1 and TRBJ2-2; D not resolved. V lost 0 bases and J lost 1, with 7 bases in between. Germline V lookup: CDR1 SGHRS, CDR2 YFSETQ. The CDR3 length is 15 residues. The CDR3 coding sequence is TGCGCCAGCAGCTTGGAACCAGGGAACACCGGGGAGCTGTTTTTT. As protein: CASSLEPGNTGELFF.

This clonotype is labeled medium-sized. CDR3 in DNA: TGCAGTGCCAACGGGGAAAACTATGGCTACACCTTC. As protein: CSANGENYGYTF. V is TRBV20-1 and J is TRBJ1-2; D unresolved. Germline values: CDR1 DFQATT, CDR2 SNEGSKA (reference sequence). There are 12 residues in the CDR3. The V and J ends lost 6 bases and 2 bases respectively, with 10 bases between them.

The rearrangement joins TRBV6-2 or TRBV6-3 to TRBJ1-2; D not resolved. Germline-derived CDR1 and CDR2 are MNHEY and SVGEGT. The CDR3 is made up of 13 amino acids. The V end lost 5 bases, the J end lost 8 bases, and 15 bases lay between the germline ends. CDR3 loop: CASSEERLRGYTF. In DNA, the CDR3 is TGTGCCAGCAGTGAAGAGCGACTCAGGGGCTACACCTTC.

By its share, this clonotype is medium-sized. CDR3 sequence: CASSAQLRTNNEQFF. The DNA for the CDR3 is TGTGCCAGCAGTGCCCAACTAAGAACAAACAATGAGCAGTTCTTC. This chain connects TRBV12-3 or TRBV12-4 to TRBJ2-1; D is unresolved. CDR3 size: 15 residues. V lost 5 bases and J 5 bases, leaving 16 bases between the germline ends.

CDR3: CASSAGIAGGDTQYF. The DNA of the CDR3 is TGTGCCAGCAGCGCTGGGATAGCGGGCGGAGATACCCAGTACTTC. The chain combines TRBV7-9 with TRBJ2-5; TRBD2 matches at 7 bases. V trimming: 5 bases; J trimming: 8 bases; junction bases outside the gene matches: 14. Germline V gene sequence: CDR1 SEHNR, CDR2 FQNEAQ (reference sequence). This CDR3 contains 15 residues.

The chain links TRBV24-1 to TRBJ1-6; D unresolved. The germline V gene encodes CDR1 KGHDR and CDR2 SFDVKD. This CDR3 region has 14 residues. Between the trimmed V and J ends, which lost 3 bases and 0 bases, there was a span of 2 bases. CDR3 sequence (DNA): TGTGCCACCAGTGATGGCTCCTATAATTCACCCCTCCACTTT. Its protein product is CATSDGSYNSPLHF.

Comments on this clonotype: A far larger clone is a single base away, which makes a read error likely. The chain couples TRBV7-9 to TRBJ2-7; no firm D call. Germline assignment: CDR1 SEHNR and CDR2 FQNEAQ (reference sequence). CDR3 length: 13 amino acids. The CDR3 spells CVSSLDWVGEQYF. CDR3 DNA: TGTGTCAGCAGCTTAGACTGGGTGGGTGAGCAGTACTTC.